This T cell receptor beta chain was captured by sequencing in a study of neurological immune-mediated disorders. The cDNA was generated by 5'RACE with 10-nucleotide random UMIs. From 15-18 subjects, every sequencing run obtained over 180 million TCR-beta sequences. TCRdb reanalysed the 5' RACE reads using MiXCR and keeps one entry per CDR3 protein. The data hold about 71,000 distinct CDR3 sequences, with roughly 15% observed a single time. Remarks on this clonotype: The target antigen is unknown.

In germline, CDR1 is DFQATT, CDR2 SNEGSKA (reference sequence). The CDR3 has 12 residues. Trimming shortened V by 6 bases and J by 6 bases, and 13 bases separated the two germline ends. Time point given: longitudinal time-point 1 (baseline). Findings and limits, study-wide: Multiple sclerosis was found to have the least TCR clonal expansion, below healthy controls, and HTLV-1-associated myelopathy the most. CDR3 amino acid sequences of expanded clones were not shared across subjects, a result suggesting private repertoires in all groups.

Material for sequencing was PBMCs. This sequence joins TRBV20-1 and TRBJ2-3; D is uncertain. The TCR was taken from a female donor with HTLV-1-associated myelopathy (HAM/TSP). DNA of the CDR3: TGCAGTGCAACCGACTGGGATGATACGCAGTATTTT. It is translated as CSATDWDDTQYF.